This entry describes one T cell receptor beta chain. Sequenced by immunoSEQ multiplex PCR; TCRdb stores in-frame clones only, minus some. The sample holds roughly 250,000 clones, 86% seen once. These data belong to a study of blood T cell repertoires in COVID-19. Looking at the study overall: Sites in the United States, Italy and Spain provided acute and convalescent COVID-19 samples. PBMCs, B-cell-depleted T cells, or T cells were the source of the cDNA or gDNA that made up the material.

CDR3 length: 15 residues. V dropped 2 bases and J dropped 4 bases, with 14 bases sitting between them. Germline assignment: CDR1 WNHNN and CDR2 SYGVQD (reference sequence). This clonotype was sampled from a woman aged 50 to 60 who had recovered from COVID-19. The chain is built from TRBV10-1 and TRBJ1-1; unclear D gene. Sequences were obtained from PBMCs or T cells enriched from blood (not recorded which). The CDR3 DNA sequence: TGCGCCAGCAGTGAGCGGTCAGTCCGCGGCACTGAAGCTTTCTTT. Encoded protein: CASSERSVRGTEAFF.